These 9 T cell receptor beta chains originate from one sample sequenced in a study of T cell clonality in common variable immunodeficiency. Study outcomes and limitations: In common variable immunodeficiency, TCR beta chains reportedly carried fewer deletions and N-nucleotide insertions.

Repertoires were generated with immunoSEQ multiplex PCR, while TCRdb's copy carries only in-frame clones and drops some. The sample has around 33,000 clones, none seen only once. No antigen has been identified for these receptors. Sequencing was carried out using peripheral blood mononuclear cells. The source is a human donor with common variable immunodeficiency.

This clone occurred many times. One junction end does not reproduce the germline sequence, and a read error may be involved. The read ends 3 residues shy of where the CDR3 ends; the end is completed using the germline J gene. The chain couples TRBV30 to TRBJ1-1; D uncertain. Per the germline V gene, CDR1 is GTSNPN and CDR2 is SVGIG (reference sequence). The CDR3 length is 12 residues. The sequenced part of the CDR3 DNA is TGTGCCTGGAGTGTAGTGAAGACTGCA. This translates into CAWSVVKTA. The whole CDR3 protein reads CAWSVVKTAAFF. Based on the CDR3 plus reference TRBV30 and TRBJ1-1, the full variable domain is SQTIHQWPATLVQPVGSPLSLECTVEGTSNPNLYWYRQAAGRGLQLLFYSVGIGQISSEVPQNLSASRPQDRQFILSSKKLLLSDSGFYLCAWSVVKTAAFFGQGTRLTVV.

This clone was recorded at least ten times. The CDR3 extends 3 residues past the end of the read, so its final part is completed from the germline J gene. The rearrangement joins TRBV28 to TRBJ1-4; D is undetermined. This CDR3 has 14 amino acids. V lost 3 bases, J lost 3 bases, and 8 bases lay in between. In germline, CDR1 is MDHEN, CDR2 SYDVKM. CDR3 region: CASSFSVANEKLFF. The CDR3 DNA, read in part, is TGTGCCAGCAGTTTCTCGGTCGCTAATGAAAAA.

A note on this clone: The DNA ends 3 residues before the CDR3 does, and the rest of the CDR3 is filled in from the germline J gene. The rearrangement joins TRBV19 to TRBJ2-6; weak D call: TRBD1 (6 bases). CDR3 length: 15 residues. V lost 3 bases and J 6 bases, leaving 12 bases between the germline ends. Germline-derived CDR1 and CDR2 are LNHDA and SQIVND (reference sequence). The CDR3 reads CASSIFSGQANVLTF. The covered CDR3 bases are TGTGCCAGTAGTATCTTCTCGGGACAGGCCAACGTC.

This clone was seen at least ten times. Read sequence stops 3 residues before the CDR3 end, and the germline J gene provides the missing end. The genes are TRBV11-2 and TRBJ2-7; 10 positions match TRBD1. The CDR3 has 15 amino acids. Germline CDR1 is SGHAT and CDR2 is FQNNGV. The ends lost 6 bases at V and 3 bases at J; junction bases unmatched: 8. The part of the CDR3 DNA that was read is TGTGCCAGCAGTTCGCGGGACAGGGGACGCTACGAG. It translates to CASSSRDRGRYE. The whole CDR3 sequence is CASSSRDRGRYEQYF. Using reference TRBV11-2 and TRBJ2-7 for the parts outside the CDR3, the full variable domain is EAGVAQSPRYKIIEKRQSVAFWCNPISGHATLYWYQQILGQGPKLLIQFQNNGVVDDSQLPKDRFSAERLKGVDSTLKIQPAKLEDSAVYLCASSSRDRGRYEQYFGPGTRLTVT.

This clone has a count of ten or more. The read ends 3 residues early relative to the CDR3; the germline J gene fills the gap. The V call is TRBV7-9, the J call TRBJ1-6; TRBD1 is a possible D gene (5 bases). CDR3 size: 15 residues. Trimming pared 1 base from V and 9 bases from J, leaving 13 bases between. Per the germline V gene, CDR1 is SEHNR and CDR2 is FQNEAQ (reference sequence). The CDR3 here is CASSLEPEGISPLHF. CDR3 DNA, as far as it was read: TGTGCCAGCAGCTTAGAGCCGGAGGGGATTTCACCC.

This clone was seen ten or more times. Read coverage stops 3 residues before the CDR3 terminus; the germline J gene supplies the remainder. This chain links TRBV29-1 with TRBJ2-1; no clear D gene. This CDR3 has 14 residues. Germline assignment: CDR1 SQVTM and CDR2 ANQGSEA. The V end lost 4 bases, the J end lost 8 bases, and 18 bases lay between the germline ends. This CDR3 reads CSVGLSLSVYEQFF. The CDR3 bases that were read are TGCAGCGTTGGTCTAAGCCTGAGTGTCTATGAG.

To note about this clone: The read is 3 residues too short to cover the CDR3 end, so that end is filled in from the germline J gene. This rearrangement joins TRBV19 to TRBJ2-5; D remains ambiguous. The V end lost 7 bases, the J end lost 0 bases, and 9 bases lay between the germline ends. Germline loops: CDR1 LNHDA, CDR2 SQIVND (reference sequence). The CDR3 spans 13 residues. The DNA read from the CDR3 is TGTGCCAGTAAGTTCAACTACCAAGAGACC. It encodes CASKFNYQET. The entire CDR3 protein reads CASKFNYQETQYF.

A few counts support this clone. The CDR3 end lies 3 residues beyond the end of the read and is filled in from the germline J gene. The chain uses TRBV10-3 and TRBJ2-1, with TRBD2 matching over 9 bases. Germline V gene sequence: CDR1 ENHRY, CDR2 SYGVKD. Trimming cost V 2 bases and J 7 bases; bases outside gene matches: 9. The CDR3 totals 16 residues. Here the CDR3 reads CAISEKGSGRGNEQFF. The CDR3 DNA, read in part, is TGTGCCATCAGTGAGAAGGGTAGCGGGAGAGGGAATGAG.

This clone occurred a few times. The read halts 3 residues ahead of the CDR3 end, with the missing end drawn from the germline J gene. The rearrangement uses TRBV30 and TRBJ2-7, with D possibly matching TRBD1 (6 bases). Trimming took 6 bases from V and 2 from J, leaving 14 bases between them. The CDR3 extends over 13 amino acids. Germline V gene sequence: CDR1 GTSNPN, CDR2 SVGIG (reference sequence). CDR3: CACTWAGAYEQYF. Partial CDR3 DNA: TGTGCCTGCACATGGGCAGGGGCCTACGAG.